This TCR beta chain was identified during a study of T cells in Graves' hyperthyroidism and ophthalmopathy. Amplified regions were TCR beta CDR3 sequences from RNA transcripts. HTBI primers were employed in a first-round RT-PCR of the TCR CDR3. Via MiXCR, TCRdb re-called the multiplex PCR reads, giving one row per CDR3 protein. The sample holds about half a million distinct CDR3 sequences; 15% to 20% are singletons and the top ten take less than 55%. CDR1 is SGHAT, CDR2 FQNNGV, per germline. The CDR3 has 13 amino acids. Between the trimmed V and J ends, which lost 5 bases and 9 bases, there was a span of 14 bases.

The sequence derives from a man aged 35-49 years with Graves' ophthalmopathy. The genes are TRBV11-2 and TRBJ2-1; D unresolved. The specimen was blood. This chain's CDR3 is CASSRLRRPEQFF. The CDR3, as DNA: TGTGCCAGCAGCCGCCTCCGGCGGCCTGAGCAGTTCTTC.